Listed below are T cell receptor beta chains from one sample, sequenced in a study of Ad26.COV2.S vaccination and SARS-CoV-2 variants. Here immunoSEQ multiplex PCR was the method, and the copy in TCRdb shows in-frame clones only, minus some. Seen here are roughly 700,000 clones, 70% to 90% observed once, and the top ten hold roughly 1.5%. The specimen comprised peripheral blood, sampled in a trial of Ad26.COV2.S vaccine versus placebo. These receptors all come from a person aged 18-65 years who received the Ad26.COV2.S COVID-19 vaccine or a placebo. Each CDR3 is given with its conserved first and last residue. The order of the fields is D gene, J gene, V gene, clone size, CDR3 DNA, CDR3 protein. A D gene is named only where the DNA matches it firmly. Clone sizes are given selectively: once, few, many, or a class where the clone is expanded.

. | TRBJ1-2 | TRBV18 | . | TGTGCCAGCTCCCCCCTGGACATGACGGACGGCTACACCTTC | CASSPLDMTDGYTF
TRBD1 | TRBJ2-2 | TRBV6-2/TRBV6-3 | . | TGTGCCAGCAGTTACTCGAGGGACAGGGGGTTCACCGGGGAGCTGTTTTTT | CASSYSRDRGFTGELFF
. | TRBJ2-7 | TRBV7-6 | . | TGTGCCAGCAGCCCGGGACCCGATGGGGGTTACGAGCAGTACTTC | CASSPGPDGGYEQYF
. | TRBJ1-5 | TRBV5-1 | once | TGCGCCAGCAGCTTGGATCAGGGGAGGAATCAGCCCCAGCATTTT | CASSLDQGRNQPQHF
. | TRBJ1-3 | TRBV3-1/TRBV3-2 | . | TGTGCCAGCAGCCAAGGGGGACAAGGAAACACCATATATTTT | CASSQGGQGNTIYF
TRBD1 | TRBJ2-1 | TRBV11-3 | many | TGTGCCAGCAGCGGGACAGGGGGCCGCTCCTACAATGAGCAGTTCTTC | CASSGTGGRSYNEQFF
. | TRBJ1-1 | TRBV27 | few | TGTGCCAGCAGGTCGGTAGGGACTGAAGCTTTCTTT | CASRSVGTEAFF
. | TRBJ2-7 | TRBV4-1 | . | TGCGCCAGCACCACAACCCCAGGCCGGGATAAGGACTACGAGCAGTACTTC | CASTTTPGRDKDYEQYF
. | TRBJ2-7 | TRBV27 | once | TGTGCCAGCAGCCCCCAGAGCGGTTGGGACGAGCAGTACTTC | CASSPQSGWDEQYF
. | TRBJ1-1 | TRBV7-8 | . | TGTGCCAGCAGCTTAGCGACAGTTTCGAACACTGAAGCTTTCTTT | CASSLATVSNTEAFF
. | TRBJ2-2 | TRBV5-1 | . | TGCGCCAGCAGCTCGGGACCCAATAGCGGCGCGAACACCGGGGAGCTGTTTTTT | CASSSGPNSGANTGELFF
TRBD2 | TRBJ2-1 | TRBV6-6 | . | TGTGCCAGCAGTTTCCCGGGAGGGCCCTACAATGAGCAGTTCTTC | CASSFPGGPYNEQFF
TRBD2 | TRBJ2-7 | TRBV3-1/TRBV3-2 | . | TGTGCCAGCAGGCGCTCGACTAGCGGGGGCTACGAGCAGTACTTC | CASRRSTSGGYEQYF
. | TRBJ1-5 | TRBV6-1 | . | TGTGCCAGCAGTGAAGGTAAAAACAGGCTCAATCAGCCCCAGCATTTT | CASSEGKNRLNQPQHF
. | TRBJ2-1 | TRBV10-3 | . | TGTGCCACACAGGGAAATGAGCAGTTCTTC | CATQGNEQFF
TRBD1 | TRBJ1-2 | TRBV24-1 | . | TGTGCCACCAGTGGGAAAGGGGGACAGGGGTATGGCTACACCTTC | CATSGKGGQGYGYTF
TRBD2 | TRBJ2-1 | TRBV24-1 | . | TGTGCCACCAGTGGGCCTGTAGCGGGAGGCGTGTGGGGTGAGCAGTTCTTC | CATSGPVAGGVWGEQFF
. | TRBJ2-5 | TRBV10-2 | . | TGCGCCAGCAGTGATACGGGACGGGGGGAGACCCAGTACTTC | CASSDTGRGETQYF
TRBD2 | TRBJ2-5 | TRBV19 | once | TGTGCCAGTAGTATGGGGGGGTTTGAAGAGACCCAGTACTTC | CASSMGGFEETQYF
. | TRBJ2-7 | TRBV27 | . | TGTGCCAGCAGTTCGGGTTTCTACGAGCAGTACTTC | CASSSGFYEQYF
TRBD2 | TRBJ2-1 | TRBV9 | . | TGTGCCAGCAGCTCGCTAGCGGGGGGGTCCCATGAGCAGTTCTTC | CASSSLAGGSHEQFF
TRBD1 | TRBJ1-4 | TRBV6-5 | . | TGTGCCAGCGGACGCAGGGGGCGCAATGAAAAACTGTTTTTT | CASGRRGRNEKLFF